A single sample is the source of the 17 T cell receptor beta chains below, sequenced in a study of blood T cell repertoires in COVID-19. Data came from immunoSEQ multiplex PCR; TCRdb stores just in-frame clones and leaves some out. The table shows 95,000 to 130,000 clones, with 90% occurring only once. The sample was peripheral blood. Source of these receptors: a human donor with active COVID-19. The donor label of this sample is uncertain.

The chain joins TRBV25-1 to TRBJ1-2, with 7 bases lining up with TRBD1. The CDR3 is made up of 15 amino acids. V dropped 3 bases and J dropped 0; count of bases not matched to a gene: 4. CDR1 is MGHDK and CDR2 is SYGVNS in the germline V gene. CDR3: CASSDPGTANYGYTF. As DNA, the CDR3 is TGTGCCAGCAGTGACCCCGGGACAGCTAACTATGGCTACACCTTC.

The CDR3 nucleotides read TGTGCCAGCAGCAGCCGGGACTTATCCTACGAGCAGTACTTC. Translation gives CASSSRDLSYEQYF. The J gene is TRBJ2-7, the V gene TRBV5-6; tentative D call: TRBD2 (6 bases). Germline assignment: CDR1 SGHDT and CDR2 YYEEEE. The CDR3 extends over 14 amino acids. With 4 bases removed from V and 1 base from J, the gap between germline ends came to 12 bases.

The V gene is TRBV5-4, the J gene TRBJ2-3; 10 bases are shared with TRBD1. The CDR3 contains 15 residues. Germline V gene sequence: CDR1 SGHNT, CDR2 YYREEE (reference sequence). Trimming took 7 bases from V and 3 from J; bases not matched to a gene: 8. The CDR3 here is CASALDRGNTDTQYF. CDR3 in DNA: TGTGCCAGCGCTCTGGACAGGGGGAATACAGATACGCAGTATTTT.

This chain connects TRBV6-2 or TRBV6-3 to TRBJ2-2; 11 bases fit TRBD2. After removal of 4 bases from V and 4 bases from J, the junction contained 14 bases not matched to a gene. Germline V gene sequence: CDR1 MNHEY, CDR2 SVGEGT. This CDR3 is 19 amino acids long. CDR3 in amino acids: CASSFPEGTSGGSTGELFF. The CDR3 coding sequence is TGTGCCAGCAGTTTCCCCGAGGGCACTAGCGGGGGATCCACCGGGGAGCTGTTTTTT.

This chain connects TRBV7-2 to TRBJ2-7; 9 bases are a match to TRBD1. The CDR3 contains 17 residues. The junction had 12 bases not matched to a gene; V was cut back by 3 bases and J by 3 bases. From germline, CDR1 is SGHTA and CDR2 FQGNSA. In DNA form, the CDR3 reads TGTGCCAGCAGCTTTGGGTTTGCAGGACAGGGGTACTACGAGCAGTACTTC. Protein sequence: CASSFGFAGQGYYEQYF. The whole variable domain, remainder taken from reference TRBV7-2 and TRBJ2-7, is GAGVSQSPSNKVTEKGKDVELRCDPISGHTALYWYRQSLGQGLEFLIYFQGNSAPDKSGLPSDRFSAERTGGSVSTLTIQRTQQEDSAVYLCASSFGFAGQGYYEQYFGPGTRLTVT.

The gene calls are TRBV27 and TRBJ1-2; 7 nucleotides agree with TRBD1. From germline, CDR1 is MNHEY and CDR2 SMNVEV (reference sequence). The CDR3 loop spans 13 amino acids. V trimming: 2 bases; J trimming: 8 bases; junction bases outside the gene matches: 5. The CDR3 sequence is CASSLAEGAGYTF. The CDR3 region has the DNA TGTGCCAGCAGTTTAGCGGAGGGGGCGGGCTACACCTTC.

The J gene is TRBJ1-5, the V gene TRBV7-4, with 10 nucleotides matching TRBD1. Trimming at V came to 5 bases and at J to 7 bases, leaving 5 bases not matched to a gene. CDR1 is SGHVT, CDR2 SQSDAQ, per germline. The CDR3 has 14 amino acids. In nucleotides, the CDR3 is TGTGCCAGCAGCATGGACAGGGGGGAACAGCCCCAGCATTTT. This sequence encodes CASSMDRGEQPQHF.

V usage is TRBV5-1 and J usage is TRBJ2-1; 9 positions agree with TRBD1. With V trimmed by 4 bases and J by 2 bases, 4 bases remained unmatched. Per the germline V gene, CDR1 is SGHRS and CDR2 is YFSETQ. The length of the CDR3 is 15 residues. In DNA, the CDR3 is TGCGCCAGCAGCCCAGGGACAGGGACCTACAATGAGCAGTTCTTC. Translating it yields CASSPGTGTYNEQFF.

The chain recombines TRBV7-6 with TRBJ1-5; 8 bases match TRBD1. Trimming removed 4 bases from V and 1 base from J; junction bases left unmatched: 3. The CDR3 sequence is 15 residues long. Germline values: CDR1 SGHVS, CDR2 FNYEAQ. The CDR3 DNA reads TGTGCCAGCAGCTATGGACAGGGAAGCAATCAGCCCCAGCATTTT. The encoded protein is CASSYGQGSNQPQHF.

This chain joins TRBV5-1 and TRBJ2-7, with D possibly TRBD1 on 6 matching bases. V was pared by 0 bases and J by 9 bases, with 13 bases between. The length of the CDR3 is 13 residues. In germline, CDR1 is SGHRS, CDR2 YFSETQ. The CDR3 loop is CASSLDAGVAQYF. For the CDR3, the DNA is TGCGCCAGCAGCTTGGATGCAGGGGTAGCGCAGTACTTC.

J is TRBJ1-2 and V is TRBV28; the D gene is possibly TRBD1 (5 bases). Trimming shortened V by 3 bases and J by 4 bases, and 12 bases separated the two germline ends. Germline values: CDR1 MDHEN, CDR2 SYDVKM. The CDR3 is 14 amino acids. CDR3 region: CASSFIGGGYGYTF. The CDR3 DNA follows: TGTGCCAGCAGTTTTATCGGGGGTGGCTATGGCTACACCTTC.

This chain uses TRBV18 with TRBJ1-1; D uncertain. The germline gives CDR1 KGHSH, CDR2 LQKENI. V was trimmed by 2 bases and J by 0 bases, leaving 7 bases between them. CDR3 length: 14 residues. The chain's CDR3 is CASSPATVNTEAFF. The CDR3 DNA is TGTGCCAGCTCACCAGCTACAGTGAACACTGAAGCTTTCTTT.

The chain links TRBV7-2 to TRBJ2-1, with D possibly being TRBD2 (6 bases). Germline V gene lookup returns CDR1 SGHTA and CDR2 FQGNSA. The CDR3 runs to 15 residues. V gave up 4 bases and J gave up 2 bases, with 12 bases separating them. The CDR3 spells CASSWEAYTYNEQFF. The CDR3 DNA sequence: TGTGCCAGCAGCTGGGAGGCATATACCTACAATGAGCAGTTCTTC.

The genes are TRBV2 and TRBJ2-1; 10 bases are a match to TRBD1. The CDR3 is made up of 16 amino acids. The junction had 10 bases not matched to a gene; V was cut back by 8 bases and J by 3 bases. Germline CDR1 reads SNHLY; CDR2 reads FYNNEI. The DNA of the CDR3 is TGTGCCAGCTTTTCCCGACAGGGGGCCAACTACAATGAGCAGTTCTTC. It encodes CASFSRQGANYNEQFF.

The V and J genes are TRBV25-1 and TRBJ2-7, with D uncertain. Trimming left V 0 bases short and J 6 bases short, with 3 bases between. This CDR3 is built from 11 residues. Per germline, CDR1 MGHDK and CDR2 SYGVNS. Written as DNA, the CDR3 is TGTGCCAGCAGTGAATATAGCGAGCAGTACTTC. Translating it yields CASSEYSEQYF.

The chain uses TRBV12-3 or TRBV12-4 and TRBJ1-2; 8 bases align to TRBD1. With V trimmed by 5 bases and J by 6 bases, 5 bases remained unmatched. The CDR3 spans 13 residues. CDR3 DNA sequence: TGTGCCAGCAGTCCGTCGGACAGGGATGGCTACACCTTC. This gives the protein CASSPSDRDGYTF.

The chain employs TRBV6-6 and TRBJ2-7; 11 positions match TRBD1. Germline-derived CDR1 and CDR2 are MNHNY and SVGAGI (reference sequence). With 4 bases clipped from V and 7 bases from J, the junction kept 9 bases outside the gene matches. The CDR3 runs 15 residues. The CDR3 DNA reads TGTGCCAGCAGTTTCGACGGACAGGGGGCGCGGGAGCAGTACTTC. Protein product: CASSFDGQGAREQYF.